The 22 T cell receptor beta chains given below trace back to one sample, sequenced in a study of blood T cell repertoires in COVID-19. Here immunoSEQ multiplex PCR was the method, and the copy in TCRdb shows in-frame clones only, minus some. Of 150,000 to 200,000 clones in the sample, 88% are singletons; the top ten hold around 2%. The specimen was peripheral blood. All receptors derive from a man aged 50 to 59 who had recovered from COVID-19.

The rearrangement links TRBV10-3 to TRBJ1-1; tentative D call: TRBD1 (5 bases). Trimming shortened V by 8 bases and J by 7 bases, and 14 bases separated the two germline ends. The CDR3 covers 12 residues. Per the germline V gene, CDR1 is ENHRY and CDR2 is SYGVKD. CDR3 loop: CAIGGDDNEAFF. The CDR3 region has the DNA TGTGCCATCGGGGGGGACGATAATGAAGCTTTCTTT.

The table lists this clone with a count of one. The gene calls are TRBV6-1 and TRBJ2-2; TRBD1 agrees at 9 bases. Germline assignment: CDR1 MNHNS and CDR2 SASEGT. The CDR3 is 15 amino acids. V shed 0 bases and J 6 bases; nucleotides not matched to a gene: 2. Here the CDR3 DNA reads TGTGCCAGCAGTGAAGCGGACAGGGGATCCGGGGAGCTGTTTTTT. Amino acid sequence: CASSEADRGSGELFF.

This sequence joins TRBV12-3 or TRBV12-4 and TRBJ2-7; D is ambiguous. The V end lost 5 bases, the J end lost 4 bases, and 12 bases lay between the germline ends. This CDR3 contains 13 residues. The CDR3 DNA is TGTGCCAGCAGTCTGACTGGCCGATACGAGCAGTACTTC. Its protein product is CASSLTGRYEQYF.

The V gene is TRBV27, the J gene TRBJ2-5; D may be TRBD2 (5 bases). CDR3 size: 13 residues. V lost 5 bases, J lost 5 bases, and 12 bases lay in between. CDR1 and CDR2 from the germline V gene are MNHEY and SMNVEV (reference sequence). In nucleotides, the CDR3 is TGTGCCAGCAGTCGATTAAGAGGGGAGACCCAGTACTTC. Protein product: CASSRLRGETQYF.

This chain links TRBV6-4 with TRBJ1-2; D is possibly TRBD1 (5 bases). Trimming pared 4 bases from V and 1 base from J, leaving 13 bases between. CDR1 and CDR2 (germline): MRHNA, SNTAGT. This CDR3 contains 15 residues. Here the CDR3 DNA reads TGTGCCAGCAGTGCATCGGCGGGGGTTAACTATGGCTACACCTTC. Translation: CASSASAGVNYGYTF.

The chain's CDR3 is CASSLVDTASYTF. Written as DNA, the CDR3 is TGTGCCAGCAGCTTAGTAGACACCGCTTCCTACACCTTC. The chain couples TRBV7-8 to TRBJ1-2, with D hard to call. The CDR3 loop spans 13 amino acids. Germline-derived CDR1 and CDR2 are SGHVS and FQNEAQ. Deletions cut 1 base from V and 10 bases from J, with 13 bases between.

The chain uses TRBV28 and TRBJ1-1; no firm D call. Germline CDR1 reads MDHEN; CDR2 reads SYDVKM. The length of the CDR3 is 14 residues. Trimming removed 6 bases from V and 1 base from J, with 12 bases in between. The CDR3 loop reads CASRATTGNTEAFF. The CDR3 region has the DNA TGTGCCAGCAGGGCAACGACGGGGAACACTGAAGCTTTCTTT.

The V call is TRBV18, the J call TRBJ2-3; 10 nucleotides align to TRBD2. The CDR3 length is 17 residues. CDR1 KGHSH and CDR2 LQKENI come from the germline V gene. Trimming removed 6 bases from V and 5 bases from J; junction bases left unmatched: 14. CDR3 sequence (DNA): TGTGCCAGCTCCCCCCTACGGGCTAGCGGGGGCATAGATACGCAGTATTTT. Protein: CASSPLRASGGIDTQYF.

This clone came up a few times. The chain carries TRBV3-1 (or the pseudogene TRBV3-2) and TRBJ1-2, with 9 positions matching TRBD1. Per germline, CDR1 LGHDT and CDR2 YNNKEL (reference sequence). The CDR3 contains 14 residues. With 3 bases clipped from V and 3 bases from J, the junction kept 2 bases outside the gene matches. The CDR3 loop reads CASSQGTGHYGYTF. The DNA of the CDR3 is TGTGCCAGCAGCCAGGGGACAGGGCACTATGGCTACACCTTC.

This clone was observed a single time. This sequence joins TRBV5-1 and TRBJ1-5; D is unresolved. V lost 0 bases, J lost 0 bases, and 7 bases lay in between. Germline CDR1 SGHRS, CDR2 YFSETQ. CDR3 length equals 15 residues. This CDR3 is CASSLDGDSNQPQHF. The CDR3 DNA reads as TGCGCCAGCAGCTTGGACGGAGATAGCAATCAGCCCCAGCATTTT. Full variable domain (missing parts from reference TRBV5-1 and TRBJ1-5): KAGVTQTPRYLIKTRGQQVTLSCSPISGHRSVSWYQQTPGQGLQFLFEYFSETQRNKGNFPGRFSGRQFSNSRSEMNVSTLELGDSALYLCASSLDGDSNQPQHFGDGTRLSIL.

In DNA form, the CDR3 reads TGTGCCAGCAGCCAAGTCGGAGTTAGGTTTGACGGGTACTCTGGAAACACCATATATTTT. Amino acids: CASSQVGVRFDGYSGNTIYF. J is TRBJ1-3 and V is TRBV3-1 (or the pseudogene TRBV3-2); unclear D gene. V was pared by 1 base and J by 0 bases, with 22 bases between. The CDR3 is made up of 20 amino acids. Germline CDR1 is LGHDT and CDR2 is YNNKEL (reference sequence).

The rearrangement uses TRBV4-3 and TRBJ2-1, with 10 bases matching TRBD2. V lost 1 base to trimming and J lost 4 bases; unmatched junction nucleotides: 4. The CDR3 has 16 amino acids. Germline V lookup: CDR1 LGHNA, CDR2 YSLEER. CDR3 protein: CASSQVRTSGYNEQFF. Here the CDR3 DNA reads TGCGCCAGCAGCCAAGTTAGGACTAGCGGATACAATGAGCAGTTCTTC.

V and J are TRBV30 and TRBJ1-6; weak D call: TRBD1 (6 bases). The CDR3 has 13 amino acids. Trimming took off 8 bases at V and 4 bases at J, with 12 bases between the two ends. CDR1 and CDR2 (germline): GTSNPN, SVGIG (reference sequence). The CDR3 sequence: CALTQGYNSPLHF. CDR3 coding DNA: TGTGCCCTAACCCAGGGGTATAATTCACCCCTCCACTTT.

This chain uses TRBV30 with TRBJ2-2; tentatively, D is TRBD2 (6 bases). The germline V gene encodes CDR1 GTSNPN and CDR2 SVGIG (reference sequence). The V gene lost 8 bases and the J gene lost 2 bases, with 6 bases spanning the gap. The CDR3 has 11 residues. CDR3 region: CAAGNTGELFF. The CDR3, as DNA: TGTGCCGCGGGAAACACCGGGGAGCTGTTTTTT.

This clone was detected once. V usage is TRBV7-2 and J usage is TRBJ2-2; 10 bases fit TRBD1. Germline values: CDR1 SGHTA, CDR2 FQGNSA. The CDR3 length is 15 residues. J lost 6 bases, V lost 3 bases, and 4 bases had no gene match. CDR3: CASSFWTGGAGELFF. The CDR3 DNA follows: TGTGCCAGCAGCTTCTGGACAGGGGGGGCCGGGGAGCTGTTTTTT.

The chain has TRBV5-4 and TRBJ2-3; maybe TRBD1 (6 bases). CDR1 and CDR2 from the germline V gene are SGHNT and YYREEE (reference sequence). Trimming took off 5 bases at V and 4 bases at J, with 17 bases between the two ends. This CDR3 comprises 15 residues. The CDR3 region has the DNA TGTGCCAGCAGTTTAGCGCCTCCAGGGGCAGATACGCAGTATTTT. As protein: CASSLAPPGADTQYF.

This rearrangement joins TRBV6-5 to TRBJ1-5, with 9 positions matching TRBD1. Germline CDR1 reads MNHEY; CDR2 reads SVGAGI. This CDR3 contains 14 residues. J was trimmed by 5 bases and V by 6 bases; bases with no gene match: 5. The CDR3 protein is CASSLGQGDQPQHF. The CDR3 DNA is TGTGCCAGCAGCCTGGGACAGGGCGATCAGCCCCAGCATTTT.

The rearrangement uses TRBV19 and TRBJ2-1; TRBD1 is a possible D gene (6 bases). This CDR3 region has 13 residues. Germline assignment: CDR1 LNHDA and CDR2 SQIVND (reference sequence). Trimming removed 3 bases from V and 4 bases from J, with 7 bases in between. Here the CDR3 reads CASSMGAYNEQFF. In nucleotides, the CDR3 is TGTGCCAGTAGTATGGGGGCTTACAATGAGCAGTTCTTC.

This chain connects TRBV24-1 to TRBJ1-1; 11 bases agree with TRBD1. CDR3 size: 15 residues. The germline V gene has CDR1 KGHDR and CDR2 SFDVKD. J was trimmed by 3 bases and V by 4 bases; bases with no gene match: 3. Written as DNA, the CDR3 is TGTGCCACCAGTGAGGGACAGGGGGATGACACTGAAGCTTTCTTT. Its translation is CATSEGQGDDTEAFF.

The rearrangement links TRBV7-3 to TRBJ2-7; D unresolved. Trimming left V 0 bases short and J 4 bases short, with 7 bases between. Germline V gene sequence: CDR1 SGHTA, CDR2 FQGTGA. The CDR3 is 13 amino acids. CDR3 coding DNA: TGTGCCAGCAGCTTAACTGCAGGTTACGAGCAGTACTTC. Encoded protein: CASSLTAGYEQYF.

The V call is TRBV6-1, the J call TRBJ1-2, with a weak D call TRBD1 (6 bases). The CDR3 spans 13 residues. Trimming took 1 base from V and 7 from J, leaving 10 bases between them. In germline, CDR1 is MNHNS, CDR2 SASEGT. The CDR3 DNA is TGTGCCAGCAGTGAAGTTAGGGGGTTTGGCTACACCTTC. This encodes CASSEVRGFGYTF.

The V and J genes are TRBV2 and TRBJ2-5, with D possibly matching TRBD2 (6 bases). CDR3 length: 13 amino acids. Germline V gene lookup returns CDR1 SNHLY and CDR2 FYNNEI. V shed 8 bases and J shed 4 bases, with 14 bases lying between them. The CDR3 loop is CASGRDLRETQYF. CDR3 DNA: TGTGCCAGCGGGCGGGACCTGAGAGAGACCCAGTACTTC.